This is a list of T cell receptor beta chains from one sample in a study of chemoradiotherapy in HPV16-positive cancers. Generated by immunoSEQ multiplex PCR, the TCRdb table keeps only in-frame clones and is missing some. The table records under 6,500 clones, 91% of them present only once. Sequencing was performed on tumor tissue, taken from a patient who underwent chemoradiotherapy. These receptors came from a human donor with HPV-associated anogenital cancer. CDR3s include the opening cysteine and the closing phenylalanine or tryptophan. Each record gives: clone size, V gene, J gene, D gene, CDR3 protein, CDR3 DNA. D genes are given only for firm matches. Clone size, where shown, is once, few, many, or a class for clones that have expanded.

abundance: NA
v_gene: TRBV27
j_gene: TRBJ2-3
d_gene: NA
CDR3aa: CASSFRGLTDTQYF
CDR3nt: TGTGCCAGCAGTTTTCGGGGCCTCACAGATACGCAGTATTTT

abundance: NA
v_gene: TRBV2
j_gene: TRBJ2-1
d_gene: NA
CDR3aa: CASSEAANPYNEQFF
CDR3nt: TGTGCCAGCAGTGAAGCGGCAAACCCCTACAATGAGCAGTTCTTC

abundance: NA
v_gene: TRBV28
j_gene: TRBJ1-4
d_gene: TRBD1
CDR3aa: CASRRSGTGNEKLFF
CDR3nt: TGTGCCAGCAGGCGTTCTGGGACAGGCAATGAAAAACTGTTTTTT

abundance: once
v_gene: TRBV27
j_gene: TRBJ2-3
d_gene: NA
CDR3aa: CASSLAGSPTQYF
CDR3nt: TGTGCCAGCAGTTTAGCCGGGAGCCCAACGCAGTATTTT

abundance: NA
v_gene: TRBV27
j_gene: TRBJ1-2
d_gene: NA
CDR3aa: CASSRGNYYGYTF
CDR3nt: TGTGCCAGCAGTAGGGGGAATTACTATGGCTACACCTTC

abundance: NA
v_gene: TRBV4-3
j_gene: TRBJ2-3
d_gene: TRBD2
CDR3aa: CASSQEYSGGPGDTQYF
CDR3nt: TGCGCCAGCAGCCAAGAGTATAGCGGGGGGCCAGGGGATACGCAGTATTTT

abundance: NA
v_gene: TRBV5-1
j_gene: TRBJ2-6
d_gene: NA
CDR3aa: CASSLVSSGANVLTF
CDR3nt: TGCGCCAGCAGCTTGGTATCCTCTGGGGCCAACGTCCTGACTTTC

abundance: once
v_gene: TRBV27
j_gene: TRBJ1-1
d_gene: NA
CDR3aa: CASSLYPPQLNTEAFF
CDR3nt: TGTGCCAGCAGTTTATACCCCCCCCAGCTGAACACTGAAGCTTTCTTT

abundance: few
v_gene: TRBV7-9
j_gene: TRBJ2-3
d_gene: TRBD2
CDR3aa: CASSAGLAGVADTQYF
CDR3nt: TGTGCCAGCAGCGCGGGGCTAGCGGGGGTGGCAGATACGCAGTATTTT

abundance: NA
v_gene: TRBV7-8
j_gene: TRBJ2-7
d_gene: NA
CDR3aa: CASSLSSSRSYEQYF
CDR3nt: TGTGCCAGCAGCTTATCGTCTAGCAGATCCTACGAGCAGTACTTC

abundance: NA
v_gene: TRBV5-8
j_gene: TRBJ1-2
d_gene: NA
CDR3aa: CASSLSGIDGYTF
CDR3nt: TGTGCCAGCAGCTTGTCCGGGATCGATGGCTACACCTTC

abundance: once
v_gene: TRBV29-1
j_gene: TRBJ2-1
d_gene: TRBD2
CDR3aa: CSVGRASGGPYNEQFF
CDR3nt: TGCAGCGTTGGTAGGGCTAGCGGGGGGCCTTACAATGAGCAGTTCTTC

abundance: NA
v_gene: TRBV5-1
j_gene: TRBJ2-5
d_gene: NA
CDR3aa: CASSLGDYQETQYF
CDR3nt: TGCGCCAGCAGCCTAGGGGACTACCAAGAGACCCAGTACTTC

abundance: NA
v_gene: TRBV6-4
j_gene: TRBJ2-2
d_gene: NA
CDR3aa: CASSDSDTGELFF
CDR3nt: TGTGCCAGCAGTGACTCGGACACCGGGGAGCTGTTTTTT

abundance: NA
v_gene: TRBV7-9
j_gene: TRBJ2-4
d_gene: NA
CDR3aa: CASSHLESGGNIQYF
CDR3nt: TGTGCCAGCAGCCACCTCGAGTCGGGGGGCAACATTCAGTACTTC

abundance: NA
v_gene: TRBV7-8
j_gene: TRBJ2-7
d_gene: TRBD1
CDR3aa: CASSIPTGGSYEQYF
CDR3nt: TGTGCCAGCAGCATCCCCACAGGGGGCTCCTACGAGCAGTACTTC

abundance: NA
v_gene: TRBV30
j_gene: TRBJ2-3
d_gene: NA
CDR3aa: CAWRGQPTDTQYF
CDR3nt: TGTGCCTGGAGAGGGCAGCCCACAGATACGCAGTATTTT

abundance: NA
v_gene: TRBV19
j_gene: TRBJ2-7
d_gene: NA
CDR3aa: CASSQQGSRAEEQYF
CDR3nt: TGTGCCAGTAGTCAGCAGGGATCACGGGCAGAGGAGCAGTACTTC

abundance: NA
v_gene: TRBV5-4
j_gene: TRBJ1-2
d_gene: NA
CDR3aa: CASSQIPPGRRSDYGYTF
CDR3nt: TGTGCCAGCAGTCAGATTCCTCCGGGACGTCGGAGCGACTATGGCTACACCTTC

abundance: NA
v_gene: TRBV27
j_gene: TRBJ2-7
d_gene: NA
CDR3aa: CASRQLREQYF
CDR3nt: TGTGCCAGCAGACAACTAAGGGAGCAGTACTTC